The sequence of this T cell receptor beta chain was determined in a study of T-cell memory formation after mild COVID-19. Study summary: Largely, TCR clusters stayed within a single donor.

TCRdb re-called the 5' RACE reads through MiXCR, storing one row per CDR3 protein. There are about 410,000 distinct CDR3 sequences in the sample; less than 25% occur only once, and approximately 14% lies in the top ten. This clonotype was detected ten times or more. The origin of this receptor is an adult woman who had mild COVID-19 (a few samples of this study predate the infection). Cell type and time point are not known. Sequenced: PBMCs or a T cell subset sorted from them (not recorded which).

The CDR3 spells CASSSYRDSEGPQHF. The DNA for the CDR3 is TGTGCCAGCAGTTCTTACCGGGACAGCGAGGGGCCCCAGCATTTT. This sequence joins TRBV27 and TRBJ1-5, with 7 bases fitting TRBD1. CDR3 length: 15 amino acids. With 4 bases clipped from V and 9 bases from J, the junction kept 12 bases outside the gene matches. Germline CDR1 reads MNHEY; CDR2 reads SMNVEV (reference sequence).